This T cell receptor (beta chain) appears in the sequencing data of a study of blood T cell repertoires in COVID-19. Study overall: In each case, the material was cDNA or gDNA derived from T cells, B-cell-depleted T cells, or PBMCs.

The germline CDR1 and CDR2 sequences are SGHRS and YFSETQ. V lost 5 bases to trimming and J lost 8 bases; unmatched junction nucleotides: 7. CDR3 length: 15 amino acids. In the original analysis: Estimated nucleated cell counts came from reference gene primer amplification. Generated by immunoSEQ multiplex PCR, the TCRdb table keeps only in-frame clones and is missing some. From that table come the V and J calls and clone size; the DNA was used to work out D and trimming. The data hold over 250,000 clones, with around 80% observed a single time. The receptor's source is a man aged 40-49 years who had been exposed to COVID-19. The rearrangement uses TRBV5-1 and TRBJ1-6; 10 positions agree with TRBD1. Sequencing was carried out using PBMCs or T cells enriched from blood (not recorded which). The CDR3 DNA follows: TGCGCCAGCAGGCCGAGACAGGGGGCGGATTCACCCCTCCACTTT. Translating it yields CASRPRQGADSPLHF. The full variable domain, in which reference TRBV5-1 and TRBJ1-6 provide the parts outside the CDR3, is KAGVTQTPRYLIKTRGQQVTLSCSPISGHRSVSWYQQTPGQGLQFLFEYFSETQRNKGNFPGRFSGRQFSNSRSEMNVSTLELGDSALYLCASRPRQGADSPLHFGNGTRLTVT.